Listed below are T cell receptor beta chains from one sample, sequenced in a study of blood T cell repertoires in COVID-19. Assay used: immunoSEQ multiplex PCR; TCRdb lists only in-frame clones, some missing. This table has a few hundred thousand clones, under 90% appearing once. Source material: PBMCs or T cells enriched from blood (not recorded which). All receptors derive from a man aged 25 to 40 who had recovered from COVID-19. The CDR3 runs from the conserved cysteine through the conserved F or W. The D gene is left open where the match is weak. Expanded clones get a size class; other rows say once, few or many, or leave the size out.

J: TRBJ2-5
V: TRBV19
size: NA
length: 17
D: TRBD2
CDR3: CASRRVSGRGGQETQYF
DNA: TGTGCCAGCAGAAGGGTTAGCGGGAGGGGGGGACAAGAGACCCAGTACTTC

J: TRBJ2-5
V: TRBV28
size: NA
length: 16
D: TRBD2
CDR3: CASSLWSGGGQETQYF
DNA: TGTGCCAGCAGTTTATGGTCTGGCGGGGGGCAAGAGACCCAGTACTTC

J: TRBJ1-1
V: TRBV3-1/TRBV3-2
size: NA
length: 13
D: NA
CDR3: CASSQERHGEAFF
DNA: TGTGCCAGCAGCCAAGAAAGACACGGTGAAGCTTTCTTT

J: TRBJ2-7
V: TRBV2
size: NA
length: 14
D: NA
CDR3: CASSDRRLPYEQYF
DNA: TGTGCCAGCAGTGACCGCCGTCTACCCTACGAGCAGTACTTC

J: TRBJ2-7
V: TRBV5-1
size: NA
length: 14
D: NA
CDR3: CASSLGTVNDEQYF
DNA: TGCGCCAGCAGCTTGGGGACAGTAAACGACGAGCAGTACTTC

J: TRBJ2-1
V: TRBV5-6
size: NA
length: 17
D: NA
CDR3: CASSLWAGAPSYNEQFF
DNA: TGTGCCAGCAGCTTGTGGGCGGGGGCTCCCTCCTACAATGAGCAGTTCTTC

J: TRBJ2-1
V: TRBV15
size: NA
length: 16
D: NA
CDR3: CATSRDHGSLYNEQFF
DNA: TGTGCCACCAGCAGAGATCACGGGAGCCTTTACAATGAGCAGTTCTTC

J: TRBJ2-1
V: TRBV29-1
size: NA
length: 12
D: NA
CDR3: CSVNGLNNEQFF
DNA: TGCAGCGTTAATGGGCTAAACAATGAGCAGTTCTTC

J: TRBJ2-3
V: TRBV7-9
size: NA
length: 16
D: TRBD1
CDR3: CASSPNRGSSTDTQYF
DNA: TGTGCCAGCAGCCCCAACAGGGGGAGTAGCACAGATACGCAGTATTTT

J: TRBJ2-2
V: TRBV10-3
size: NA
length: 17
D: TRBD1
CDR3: CATAGNPGQGGTGELFF
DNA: TGTGCCACTGCCGGTAATCCGGGACAGGGGGGAACCGGGGAGCTGTTTTTT

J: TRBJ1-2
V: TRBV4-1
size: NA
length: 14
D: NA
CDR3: CASSQGATNYGYTF
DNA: TGCGCCAGCAGCCAAGGGGCGACTAACTATGGCTACACCTTC

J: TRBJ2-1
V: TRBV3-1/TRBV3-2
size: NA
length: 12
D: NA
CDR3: CASSTSRSEQFF
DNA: TGTGCCAGCTCTACTAGTCGGTCGGAGCAGTTCTTC

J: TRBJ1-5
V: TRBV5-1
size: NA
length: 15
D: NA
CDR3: CASRIDSYSNQPQHF
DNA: TGCGCCAGCAGAATAGACAGTTATAGCAATCAGCCCCAGCATTTT

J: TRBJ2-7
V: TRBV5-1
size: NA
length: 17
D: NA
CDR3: CASSKITGGPPGYEQYF
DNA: TGCGCCAGCAGTAAAATAACGGGGGGCCCCCCGGGCTACGAGCAGTACTTC

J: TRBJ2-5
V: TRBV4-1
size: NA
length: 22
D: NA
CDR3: CASSPHAPAFMIGAEYQETQYF
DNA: TGCGCCAGCAGCCCTCACGCACCTGCGTTCATGATTGGGGCAGAGTACCAAGAGACCCAGTACTTC

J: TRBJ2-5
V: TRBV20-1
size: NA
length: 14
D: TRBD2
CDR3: CSASPTSGLKTQYF
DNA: TGCAGTGCTAGTCCGACTAGCGGGTTAAAGACCCAGTACTTC

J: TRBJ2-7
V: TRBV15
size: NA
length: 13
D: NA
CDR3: CATSTGQSYEQYF
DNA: TGTGCCACCAGCACAGGGCAATCCTACGAGCAGTACTTC

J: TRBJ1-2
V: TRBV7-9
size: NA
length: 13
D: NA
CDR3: CASVYPLAEGYTF
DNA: TGTGCCAGCGTATATCCCTTGGCGGAGGGCTACACCTTC

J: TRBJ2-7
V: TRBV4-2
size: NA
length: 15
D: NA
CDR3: CASSQDRQGLRAQYF
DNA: TGTGCCAGCAGCCAAGATAGGCAGGGGTTAAGGGCGCAGTACTTC

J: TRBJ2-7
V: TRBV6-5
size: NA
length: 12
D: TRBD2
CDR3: CASRRTSDEQYF
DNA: TGTGCCAGCAGACGTACTAGCGACGAGCAGTACTTC

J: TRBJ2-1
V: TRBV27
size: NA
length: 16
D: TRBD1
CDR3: CASSQGQGTRAIKQFF
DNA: TGTGCCAGCAGTCAGGGACAGGGGACAAGGGCAATTAAGCAGTTCTTC

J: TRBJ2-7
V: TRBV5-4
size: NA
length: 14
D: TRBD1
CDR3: CASSTDRGLYEQYF
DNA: TGTGCCAGCAGCACGGACAGGGGGCTCTACGAGCAGTACTTC

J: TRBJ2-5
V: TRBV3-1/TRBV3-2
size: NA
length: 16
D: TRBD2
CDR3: CASSPQTSGGRETQYF
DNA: TGTGCCAGCAGCCCGCAAACTAGCGGGGGGCGGGAGACCCAGTACTTC

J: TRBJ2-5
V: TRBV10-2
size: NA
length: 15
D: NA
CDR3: CASKPTVLYQETQYF
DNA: TGCGCCAGCAAGCCGACAGTACTATACCAAGAGACCCAGTACTTC

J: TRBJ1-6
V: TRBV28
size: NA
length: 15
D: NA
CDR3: CASRPTTGGYSPLHF
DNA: TGTGCCAGCAGACCAACGACAGGCGGATATTCACCCCTCCACTTT

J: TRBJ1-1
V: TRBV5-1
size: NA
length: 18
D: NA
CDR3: CASADREGVIPTLTEAFF
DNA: TGCGCCAGCGCTGACCGGGAGGGGGTCATTCCGACCTTGACTGAAGCTTTCTTT

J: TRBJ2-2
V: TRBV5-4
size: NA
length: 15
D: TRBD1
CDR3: CASSSGQANTGELFF
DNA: TGTGCCAGCAGCTCGGGACAGGCGAACACCGGGGAGCTGTTTTTT

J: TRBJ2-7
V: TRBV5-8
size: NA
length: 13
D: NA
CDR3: CASSLGTPYEQYF
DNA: TGTGCCAGCAGCTTGGGGACACCCTACGAGCAGTACTTC

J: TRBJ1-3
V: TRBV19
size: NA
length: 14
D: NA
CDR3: CASSLTGYRNTIYF
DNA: TGTGCCAGTAGTCTAACAGGGTATCGAAACACCATATATTTT

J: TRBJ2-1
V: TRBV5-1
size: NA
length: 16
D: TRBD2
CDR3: CASSLGSSGAYNEQFF
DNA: TGCGCCAGCAGCTTGGGGTCTAGCGGGGCCTACAATGAGCAGTTCTTC

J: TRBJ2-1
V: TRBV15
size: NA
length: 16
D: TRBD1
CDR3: CATSRGAGTGFNEQFF
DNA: TGTGCCACCAGCAGAGGGGCCGGGACAGGTTTCAATGAGCAGTTCTTC

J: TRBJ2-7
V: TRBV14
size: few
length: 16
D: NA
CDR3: CASSQNLGYIPYEQYF
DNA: TGTGCCAGCAGCCAAAATTTGGGCTATATCCCCTACGAGCAGTACTTC

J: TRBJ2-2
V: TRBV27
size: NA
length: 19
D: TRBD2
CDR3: CASSPRGSGTFLATGELFF
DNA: TGTGCCAGCAGTCCCAGGGGTAGCGGGACTTTCCTAGCCACCGGGGAGCTGTTTTTT

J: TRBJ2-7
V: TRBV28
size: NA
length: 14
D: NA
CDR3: CASSLLARMGEQYF
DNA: TGTGCCAGCAGTCTCCTAGCTAGGATGGGAGAGCAGTACTTC

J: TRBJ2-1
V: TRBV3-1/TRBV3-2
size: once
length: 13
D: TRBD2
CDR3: CASSPSGRDEQFF
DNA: TGTGCCAGCAGTCCTAGCGGGAGGGATGAGCAGTTCTTC

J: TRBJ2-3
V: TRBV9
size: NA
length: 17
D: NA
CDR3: CASSSPLQGSSTDTQYF
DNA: TGTGCCAGCAGCTCACCCCTACAGGGATCTAGCACAGATACGCAGTATTTT

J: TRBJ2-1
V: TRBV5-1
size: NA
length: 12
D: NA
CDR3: CASSFTGNEQFF
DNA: TGCGCCAGCAGCTTTACGGGAAATGAGCAGTTCTTC

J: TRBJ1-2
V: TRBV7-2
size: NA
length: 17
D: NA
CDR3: CASSLSYRGSGSYGYTF
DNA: TGTGCCAGCAGCTTATCATACCGAGGGAGCGGATCATATGGCTACACCTTC

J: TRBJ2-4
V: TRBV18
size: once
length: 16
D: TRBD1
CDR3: CASSPDRTIAKNIQYF
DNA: TGTGCCAGCTCACCGGACAGGACGATAGCCAAAAACATTCAGTACTTC

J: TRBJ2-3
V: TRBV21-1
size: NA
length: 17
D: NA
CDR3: CASSFNGTSGKIDTQYF
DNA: TGTGCCAGCAGCTTCAACGGGACTAGCGGGAAAATAGATACGCAGTATTTT